The 27 T cell receptor beta chains listed next were all sequenced from one sample in a study of cytomegalovirus exposure and HLA in healthy donors. PCR was performed using 60 Vbeta and 13 Jbeta primers. Profiled with immunoSEQ multiplex PCR; TCRdb holds only in-frame clones, not every one. The sample has approximately 72,000 clones, around 78% seen once. Source material: PBMCs. The receptors here all came from a male donor in good health and CMV-seropositive.

The table lists this clone with a count of one. The V call is TRBV10-3, the J call TRBJ2-2; 9 bases agree with TRBD1. Germline CDR1 reads ENHRY; CDR2 reads SYGVKD. Losses at the gene ends were 11 bases for V and 2 bases for J; bases not matched to a gene: 6. This CDR3 spans 14 amino acids. The CDR3 reads CALRDRDNTGELFF. The CDR3 DNA reads as TGTGCCTTACGGGACAGGGATAACACCGGGGAGCTGTTTTTT.

Concerning this clone: One end of the junction is discordant with germline, which a read error may explain. The chain is built from TRBV7-7 and TRBJ2-1, with D possibly matching TRBD2 (5 bases). The CDR3 is made up of 13 amino acids. The germline CDR1 and CDR2 sequences are SSHAT and FNYEAQ (reference sequence). The CDR3 DNA reads TGTGCTAGCAGCTTTAGCGTGGCCCAGGAGCAGTTCTTC. The encoded protein is CASSFSVAQEQFF. The whole variable domain, filled in from reference TRBV7-7 and TRBJ2-1, reads GAGVSQSPRYKVTKRGQDVTLRCDPISSHATLYWYQQALGQGPEFLTYFNYEAQPDKSGLPSDRFSAERPEGSISTLTIQRTEQRDSAMYRCASSFSVAQEQFFGPGTRLTVL.

The chain links TRBV19 to TRBJ2-4; 8 bases agree with TRBD2. The CDR3 has 16 residues. CDR1 and CDR2 from the germline V gene are LNHDA and SQIVND (reference sequence). With V trimmed by 4 bases and J by 0 bases, 5 bases remained unmatched. The CDR3 protein is CASSTTSVKAKNIQYF. The CDR3 DNA reads TGTGCCAGTAGTACGACTAGCGTGAAAGCCAAAAACATTCAGTACTTC.

This clone was seen just once. CDR3 sequence (DNA): TGTGCCACCAGCAGGAACCCGGGACAGGGCGCTGAAAAACTGTTTTTT. Its translation: CATSRNPGQGAEKLFF. The genes are TRBV15 and TRBJ1-4; 9 nucleotides line up with TRBD1. Looked up from germline, CDR1 is LNHNV and CDR2 is YYDKDF (reference sequence). CDR3 length: 16 amino acids. The ends lost 3 bases at V and 7 bases at J; junction bases unmatched: 9.

V gene TRBV11-3 combines with J gene TRBJ1-1; D is possibly TRBD1 (5 bases). Germline CDR1 reads SGHNT; CDR2 reads YENEEA. The CDR3 contains 14 residues. The germline V and J ends were trimmed by 4 bases and 6 bases, with 15 bases remaining between them. CDR3 loop: CASSSRLDSPEAFF. The CDR3 DNA sequence: TGTGCCAGCAGCTCCCGACTCGACAGCCCTGAAGCTTTCTTT.

The table lists this clone with a few counts. The chain combines TRBV19 with TRBJ1-5, with no clear D. The length of the CDR3 is 9 residues. Trimming left V 10 bases short and J 6 bases short, with 4 bases between. Germline CDR1 LNHDA, CDR2 SQIVND (reference sequence). CDR3 DNA: TGTGCCACGGGTCAGCCCCAGCATTTT. Translated, it gives CATGQPQHF.

This clone has more than one count but fewer than ten. CDR3 in amino acids: CASSEPGLFSYGYTF. In DNA, the CDR3 is TGTGCCAGCAGTGAACCGGGACTATTTAGCTATGGCTACACCTTC. The rearrangement uses TRBV25-1 and TRBJ1-2; tentative D call: TRBD1 (5 bases). V lost 2 bases and J 4 bases, leaving 14 bases between the germline ends. The germline V gene has CDR1 MGHDK and CDR2 SYGVNS. CDR3 length: 15 residues.

The chain uses TRBV7-7 and TRBJ2-5, with D possibly matching TRBD2 (5 bases). This CDR3 comprises 13 residues. Germline CDR1 SSHAT, CDR2 FNYEAQ (reference sequence). V lost 5 bases to trimming and J lost 0 bases, with 7 bases between them. The CDR3 DNA follows: TGTGCCAGCAGCCCGGGGTACCAAGAGACCCAGTACTTC. Translation gives CASSPGYQETQYF.

The rearrangement joins TRBV27 to TRBJ2-7, with 8 bases identical to TRBD2. Trimming at V came to 4 bases and at J to 5 bases, leaving 13 bases not matched to a gene. The CDR3 has 16 amino acids. Per germline, CDR1 MNHEY and CDR2 SMNVEV (reference sequence). CDR3 nucleotide sequence: TGTGCCAGCAGTTCCACCCGCCAAGCGGGAGAACACGAGCAGTACTTC. Its protein product is CASSSTRQAGEHEQYF.

The chain carries TRBV7-8 and TRBJ1-1, with D tentatively TRBD1 (6 bases). V gave up 5 bases and J gave up 5 bases, with 24 bases separating them. The CDR3 spans 17 residues. In germline, CDR1 is SGHVS, CDR2 FQNEAQ. CDR3 in DNA: TGTGCCAGCAGCCCCCAGGGGTTCCAGGGAAGGCGGACTGAAGCTTTCTTT. It specifies CASSPQGFQGRRTEAFF.

V and J are TRBV30 and TRBJ2-1; possibly TRBD2 for D (7 bases). V was cut by 4 bases and J by 2 bases, with 27 bases left in between. Germline-derived CDR1 and CDR2 are GTSNPN and SVGIG (reference sequence). The CDR3 spans 19 residues. CDR3 nucleotide sequence: TGTGCCTGGACTAAACGGGCTAGCGGAGCCCCAGGGGCCTACAATGAGCAGTTCTTC. Translating it yields CAWTKRASGAPGAYNEQFF.

The chain joins TRBV5-1 to TRBJ2-5, with 10 positions matching TRBD1. Matching the DNA end better, TRBJ2-7 makes the J call doubtful. Looked up from germline, CDR1 is SGHRS and CDR2 is YFSETQ. The CDR3 sequence is 15 residues long. CDR3 protein: CASSVTWDRGPEQYF. The DNA for the CDR3 is TGCGCCAGCAGCGTGACGTGGGACAGGGGCCCCGAGCAGTACTTC.

The chain joins TRBV6-1 to TRBJ1-5; D unclear. V was cut by 5 bases and J by 2 bases, with 7 bases left in between. The V gene's germline CDR1 is MNHNS and CDR2 SASEGT. CDR3 length: 13 residues. The CDR3 loop reads CASSSSGNQPQHF. CDR3 bases: TGTGCCAGCAGTTCGTCTGGCAATCAGCCCCAGCATTTT.

The V and J genes are TRBV6-1 and TRBJ1-5; maybe TRBD1 (6 bases). Germline-derived CDR1 and CDR2 are MNHNS and SASEGT. Deletions cut 5 bases from V and 3 bases from J, with 14 bases between. The CDR3 spans 15 residues. The CDR3 bases are TGTGCCAGCAGTAGAGGACAGACCGACAATCAGCCCCAGCATTTT. Protein: CASSRGQTDNQPQHF.

This clone was seen only once. This chain links TRBV5-6 with TRBJ2-5; the D is unclear. Matching the DNA end better, TRBJ2-7 makes the J call doubtful. The CDR3 loop spans 14 amino acids. Germline loops: CDR1 SGHDT, CDR2 YYEEEE. The CDR3 spells CASSLALSSYEQYF. CDR3 coding DNA: TGTGCCAGCAGCTTGGCCCTTAGCTCCTACGAGCAGTACTTC.

This clone was seen a few times. V and J are TRBV4-1 and TRBJ2-3; D call uncertain. The germline V gene encodes CDR1 MGHRA and CDR2 YSYEKL. The length of the CDR3 is 13 residues. The V end lost 6 bases, the J end lost 2 bases, and 9 bases lay between the germline ends. This CDR3 reads CASSLGYTDTQYF. The CDR3 DNA reads as TGCGCCAGCAGTCTAGGATACACAGATACGCAGTATTTT.

In this sample, this clone turned up a few times. One junction end does not reproduce the germline sequence, and a read error may be involved. The chain carries TRBV27 and TRBJ1-1, with TRBD1 matching over 7 bases. The CDR3 totals 13 residues. The germline V gene encodes CDR1 MNHEY and CDR2 SMNVEV (reference sequence). The CDR3 reads CASRLSRTGEAFF. The CDR3 nucleotides read TGTGCCAGCAGATTATCACGGACAGGCGAAGCTTTCTTT.

V usage is TRBV5-8 and J usage is TRBJ2-3; 7 positions agree with TRBD1. CDR3 length: 16 amino acids. J gave up 1 base and V 4 bases, and 9 bases lay outside the gene matches. CDR1 SGHTS and CDR2 YDEGEE come from the germline V gene. In nucleotides, the CDR3 is TGTGCCAGCAGCAAGCACACAGGGGCCCGCACAGATACGCAGTATTTT. This translates into CASSKHTGARTDTQYF.

This clone appeared a single time. CDR3 coding DNA: TGCGCCAGCAGCCCCACCCCCGGGCAGGGGGCGTACGAGCAGTACTTC. Translated, it gives CASSPTPGQGAYEQYF. The gene calls are TRBV5-1 and TRBJ2-7; TRBD1 matches at 8 bases. Germline V gene lookup returns CDR1 SGHRS and CDR2 YFSETQ. CDR3 size: 16 residues. The V gene end was trimmed by 4 bases and the J gene end by 4 bases; junction bases not matched to a gene: 13.

This chain links TRBV5-1 with TRBJ2-1, with TRBD2 identical over 9 bases. The CDR3 totals 16 residues. J was trimmed by 9 bases and V by 1 base; bases with no gene match: 11. Germline V gives CDR1 SGHRS, CDR2 YFSETQ. The CDR3 DNA sequence: TGCGCCAGCAGCTTGAGTGTGGCGGGAGGGACGGTTGAGCAGTTCTTC. Protein: CASSLSVAGGTVEQFF.

With regard to this clone: One end of the junction fails to match germline, which may point to a read error. The chain links TRBV7-7 to TRBJ2-5, with TRBD2 matching over 11 bases. CDR1 and CDR2 (germline): SSHAT, FNYEAQ (reference sequence). CDR3 length: 16 residues. CDR3: CASSLGQLAGVETQYF. The DNA for the CDR3 is TGTGCTAGCAGCTTAGGGCAACTAGCGGGAGTGGAGACCCAGTACTTC.

The chain joins TRBV11-3 to TRBJ2-6; TRBD2 is a possible D gene (5 bases). The CDR3 covers 16 residues. The germline V and J ends were trimmed by 1 base and 0 bases, with 7 bases remaining between them. CDR1 is SGHNT, CDR2 YENEEA, per germline. The CDR3 bases are TGTGCCAGCAGCTTAGCCGGGAACTCTGGGGCCAACGTCCTGACTTTC. Translated, it gives CASSLAGNSGANVLTF.

V usage is TRBV28 and J usage is TRBJ2-1, with 10 bases that match TRBD2. Germline V gene sequence: CDR1 MDHEN, CDR2 SYDVKM. Losses at the gene ends were 2 bases for V and 9 bases for J; bases not matched to a gene: 10. The CDR3 loop spans 16 amino acids. As DNA, the CDR3 is TGTGCCAGCAGTTTACGCCTAGCGGGAGTGTTTGGTGAGCAGTTCTTC. Translating gives CASSLRLAGVFGEQFF.

The chain has TRBV7-2 and TRBJ1-2, with 7 bases aligning to TRBD1. J gave up 2 bases and V 5 bases, and 5 bases lay outside the gene matches. This CDR3 is built from 14 residues. Looked up from germline, CDR1 is SGHTA and CDR2 is FQGNSA. Here the CDR3 reads CASSPGQQNYGYTF. The CDR3 DNA reads as TGTGCCAGCAGCCCGGGACAGCAAAACTATGGCTACACCTTC.

Turning to this clone: Other DNA variants within this sample encode the same CDR3. The V gene is TRBV9, the J gene TRBJ2-5; D may be TRBD2 (7 bases). CDR3 length: 14 residues. The germline gives CDR1 SGDLS, CDR2 YYNGEE. V was shortened by 2 bases and J by 5 bases, with 13 bases between the two germline ends. DNA for the CDR3: TGTGCCAGCAGCGTCGGCAGGGGAGGGGAGACCCAGTACTTC. It codes for CASSVGRGGETQYF. The whole variable domain, filled in from reference TRBV9 and TRBJ2-5, reads DSGVTQTPKHLITATGQRVTLRCSPRSGDLSVYWYQQSLDQGLQFLIQYYNGEERAKGNILERFSAQQFPDLHSELNLSSLELGDSALYFCASSVGRGGETQYFGPGTRLLVL.

The chain recombines TRBV2 with TRBJ1-5; possibly TRBD1 for D (5 bases). Trimming removed 0 bases from V and 5 bases from J, with 23 bases in between. CDR1 is SNHLY, CDR2 FYNNEI, per germline. The CDR3 consists of 19 residues. The CDR3 DNA sequence: TGTGCCAGCAGTGAAGCGGGTCCGCGGACACTTCCTAGGGATCAGCCCCAGCATTTT. Translating it yields CASSEAGPRTLPRDQPQHF.

J is TRBJ2-1 and V is TRBV10-1; TRBD1 is a possible D gene (5 bases). Germline lookup yields CDR1 WNHNN and CDR2 SYGVQD (reference sequence). The CDR3 spans 17 residues. The ends were cut back, 1 base at V and 6 bases at J, with 19 bases in the middle. The CDR3 reads CASSEYFSGLARNEQFF. CDR3 nucleotides: TGCGCCAGCAGTGAGTACTTTTCAGGGTTGGCGCGCAATGAGCAGTTCTTC.